Listed here is a single T cell receptor beta chain. Antigen unknown. The sample comes from a study of cytomegalovirus exposure and HLA in healthy donors. Study-wide context: There were fewer than 500 genotyped donors. Of these, 81% fell in the genetic ancestry cluster associated with self-reported Caucasian donors.

Germline values: CDR1 MNHEY, CDR2 SMNVEV (reference sequence). The CDR3 is made up of 17 amino acids. V lost 4 bases, J lost 5 bases, and 16 bases stayed unmatched. Notes on the study in general: Productive rates of about 90% or about 30% were seen for most TCR beta V segments in an earlier analysis. Specificity for CMV antigens was confirmed in vitro for a few of the CMV-associated chains.

The PCR was carried out with 60 Vbeta primers and 13 Jbeta primers. Only in-frame clones appear in the TCRdb table, and some are missing; sequencing was by immunoSEQ multiplex PCR. The sample shows about 150,000 clones, 65% to 80% of them seen only once. Sequenced material: PBMCs. The rearrangement uses TRBV27 and TRBJ1-1; 7 bases line up with TRBD1. The receptor was isolated from a woman aged 45-60 years in good health and CMV-seropositive. The CDR3 region has the DNA TGTGCCAGCAGTTCGTCATCGGACAGGACCGTCTTGACTGAAGCTTTCTTT. It yields the protein CASSSSSDRTVLTEAFF.